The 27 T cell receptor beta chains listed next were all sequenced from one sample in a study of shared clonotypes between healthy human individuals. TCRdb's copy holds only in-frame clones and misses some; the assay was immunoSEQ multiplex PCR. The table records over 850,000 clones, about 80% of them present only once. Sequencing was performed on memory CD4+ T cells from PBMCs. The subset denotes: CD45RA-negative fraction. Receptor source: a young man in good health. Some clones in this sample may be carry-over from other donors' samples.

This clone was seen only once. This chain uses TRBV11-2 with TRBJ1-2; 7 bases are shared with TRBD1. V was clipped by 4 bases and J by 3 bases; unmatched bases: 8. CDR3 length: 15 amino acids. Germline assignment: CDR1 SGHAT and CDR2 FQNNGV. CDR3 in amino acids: CASSSYPTGDYGYTF. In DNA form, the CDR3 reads TGTGCCAGCAGCTCCTACCCTACAGGGGACTATGGCTACACCTTC.

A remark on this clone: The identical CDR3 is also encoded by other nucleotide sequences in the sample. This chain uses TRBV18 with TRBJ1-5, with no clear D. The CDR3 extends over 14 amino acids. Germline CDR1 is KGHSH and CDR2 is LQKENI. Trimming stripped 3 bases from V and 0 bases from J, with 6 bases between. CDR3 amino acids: CASSPSYSNQPQHF. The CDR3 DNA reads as TGTGCCAGCTCACCTAGCTATAGCAATCAGCCCCAGCATTTT.

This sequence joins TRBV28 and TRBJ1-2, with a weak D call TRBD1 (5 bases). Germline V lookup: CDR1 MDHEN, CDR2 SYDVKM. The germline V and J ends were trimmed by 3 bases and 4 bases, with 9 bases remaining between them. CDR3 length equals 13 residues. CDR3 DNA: TGTGCCAGCAGTTTGGGACCGATCTATGGCTACACCTTC. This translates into CASSLGPIYGYTF.

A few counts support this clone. For the CDR3, the DNA is TGTGCCAGCAGTGAAGTCGACAGCTACACCTTC. Encoded protein: CASSEVDSYTF. The chain couples TRBV2 to TRBJ1-2, with no clear D. The CDR3 sequence is 11 residues long. The V gene's germline CDR1 is SNHLY and CDR2 FYNNEI. Trimming left V 1 base short and J 9 bases short, with 6 bases between.

The CDR3 coding sequence is TGTGCCTGGAGTCTAGGACTAGCGGGGGAGACCCAGTACTTC. It encodes CAWSLGLAGETQYF. This chain connects TRBV30 to TRBJ2-5, with 12 positions matching TRBD2. Per the germline V gene, CDR1 is GTSNPN and CDR2 is SVGIG (reference sequence). The CDR3 spans 14 residues. Unmatched junction bases numbered 3, after V lost 2 bases and J lost 5 bases.

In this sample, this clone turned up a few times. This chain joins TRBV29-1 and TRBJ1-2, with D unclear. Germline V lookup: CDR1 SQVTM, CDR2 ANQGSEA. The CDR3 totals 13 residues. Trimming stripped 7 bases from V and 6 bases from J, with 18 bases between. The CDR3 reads CSATGQFQNGYTF. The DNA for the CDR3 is TGCAGCGCCACCGGTCAGTTCCAGAATGGCTACACCTTC.

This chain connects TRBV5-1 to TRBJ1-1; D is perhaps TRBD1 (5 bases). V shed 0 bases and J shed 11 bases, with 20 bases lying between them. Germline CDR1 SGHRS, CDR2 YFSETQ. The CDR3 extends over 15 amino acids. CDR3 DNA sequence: TGCGCCAGCAGCTTGGAGGGGAGAATATATCGAGGGGCTTTCTTT. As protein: CASSLEGRIYRGAFF.

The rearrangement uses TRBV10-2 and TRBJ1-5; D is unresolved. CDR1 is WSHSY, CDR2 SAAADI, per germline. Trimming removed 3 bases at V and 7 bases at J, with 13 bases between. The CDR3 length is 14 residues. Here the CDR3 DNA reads TGCGCCAGCAGTGATGTCCAAAGGGCGCAGCCCCAGCATTTT. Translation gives CASSDVQRAQPQHF.

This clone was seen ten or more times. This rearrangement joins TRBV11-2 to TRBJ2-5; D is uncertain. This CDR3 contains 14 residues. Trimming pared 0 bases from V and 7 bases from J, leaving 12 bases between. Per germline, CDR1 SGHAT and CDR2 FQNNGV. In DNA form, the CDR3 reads TGTGCCAGCAGCTTAGACACAGTGAAGGGGACCCAGTACTTC. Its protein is CASSLDTVKGTQYF. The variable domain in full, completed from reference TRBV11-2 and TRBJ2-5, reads EAGVAQSPRYKIIEKRQSVAFWCNPISGHATLYWYQQILGQGPKLLIQFQNNGVVDDSQLPKDRFSAERLKGVDSTLKIQPAKLEDSAVYLCASSLDTVKGTQYFGPGTRLLVL.

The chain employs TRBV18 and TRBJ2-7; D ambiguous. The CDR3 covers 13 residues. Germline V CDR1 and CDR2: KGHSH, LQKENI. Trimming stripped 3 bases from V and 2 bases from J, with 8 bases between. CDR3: CASSPGITYEQYF. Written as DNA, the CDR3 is TGTGCCAGCTCACCGGGAATTACCTACGAGCAGTACTTC.

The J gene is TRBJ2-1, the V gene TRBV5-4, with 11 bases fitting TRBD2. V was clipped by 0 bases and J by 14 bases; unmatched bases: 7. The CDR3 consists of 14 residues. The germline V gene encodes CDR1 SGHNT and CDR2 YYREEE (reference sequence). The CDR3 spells CASSLEGSGREEFF. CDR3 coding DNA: TGTGCCAGCAGCTTGGAGGGTAGCGGGAGGGAGGAGTTCTTC. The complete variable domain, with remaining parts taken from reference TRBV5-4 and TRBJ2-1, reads ETGVTQSPTHLIKTRGQQVTLRCSSQSGHNTVSWYQQALGQGPQFIFQYYREEENGRGNFPPRFSGLQFPNYSSELNVNALELDDSALYLCASSLEGSGREEFFGPGTRLTVL.

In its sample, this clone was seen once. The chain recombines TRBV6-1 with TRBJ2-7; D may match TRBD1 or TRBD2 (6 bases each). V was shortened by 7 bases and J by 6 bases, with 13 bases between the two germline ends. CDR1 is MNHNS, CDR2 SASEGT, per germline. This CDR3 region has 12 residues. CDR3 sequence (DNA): TGTGCCAGCAACGGGGGCCCCTCCGAGCAGTACTTC. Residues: CASNGGPSEQYF.

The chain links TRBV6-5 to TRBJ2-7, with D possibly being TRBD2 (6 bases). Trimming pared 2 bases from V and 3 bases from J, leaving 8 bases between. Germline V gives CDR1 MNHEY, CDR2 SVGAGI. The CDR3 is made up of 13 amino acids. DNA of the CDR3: TGTGCCAGCAGTTACGGGGGACTCTACGAGCAGTACTTC. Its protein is CASSYGGLYEQYF.

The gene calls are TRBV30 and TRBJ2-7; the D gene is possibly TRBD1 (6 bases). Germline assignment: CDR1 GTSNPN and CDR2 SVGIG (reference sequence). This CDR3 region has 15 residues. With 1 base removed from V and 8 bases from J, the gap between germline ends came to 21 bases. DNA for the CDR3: TGTGCCTGGAGTGCTGGGGGCAGGGCCGCTACGAAGCAGTACTTC. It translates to CAWSAGGRAATKQYF.

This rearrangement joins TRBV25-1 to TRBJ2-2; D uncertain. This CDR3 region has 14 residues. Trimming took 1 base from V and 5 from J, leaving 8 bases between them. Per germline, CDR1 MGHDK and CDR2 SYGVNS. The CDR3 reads CASSEWGGTGELFF. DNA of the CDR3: TGTGCCAGCAGTGAATGGGGTGGGACCGGGGAGCTGTTTTTT.

The chain's CDR3 is CASSLAGASGSWEQFF. CDR3 coding DNA: TGTGCCAGCAGCTTAGCGGGTGCTAGCGGGAGTTGGGAGCAGTTCTTC. The chain is built from TRBV7-2 and TRBJ2-1; 10 bases are shared with TRBD2. Germline lookup yields CDR1 SGHTA and CDR2 FQGNSA. The ends lost 0 bases at V and 10 bases at J; junction bases unmatched: 9. The CDR3 is 16 residues long.

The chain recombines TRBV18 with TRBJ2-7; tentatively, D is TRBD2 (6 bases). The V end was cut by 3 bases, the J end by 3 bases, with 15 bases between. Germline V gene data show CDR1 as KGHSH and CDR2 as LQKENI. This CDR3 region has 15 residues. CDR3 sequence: CASSPQAGRLYEQYF. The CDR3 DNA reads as TGTGCCAGCTCACCCCAGGCAGGGAGGCTCTACGAGCAGTACTTC.

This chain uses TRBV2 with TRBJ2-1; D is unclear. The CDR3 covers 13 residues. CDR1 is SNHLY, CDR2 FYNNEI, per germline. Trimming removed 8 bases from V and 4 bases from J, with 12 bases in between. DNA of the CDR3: TGTGCCAGCGGCCAAGGGCTGTACAATGAGCAGTTCTTC. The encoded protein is CASGQGLYNEQFF.

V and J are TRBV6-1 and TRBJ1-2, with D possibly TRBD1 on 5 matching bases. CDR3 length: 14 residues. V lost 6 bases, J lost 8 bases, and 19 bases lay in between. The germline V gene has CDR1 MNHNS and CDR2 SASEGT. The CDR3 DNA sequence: TGTGCCAGCAGAGTTCGGGACGCCCTATGGGGCTACACCTTC. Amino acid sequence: CASRVRDALWGYTF.

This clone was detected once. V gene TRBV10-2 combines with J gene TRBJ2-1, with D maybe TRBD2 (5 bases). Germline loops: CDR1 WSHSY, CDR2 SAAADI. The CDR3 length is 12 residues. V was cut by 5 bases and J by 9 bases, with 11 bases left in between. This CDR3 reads CASSYGLTEQFF. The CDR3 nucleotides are TGCGCCAGCAGTTACGGACTCACTGAGCAGTTCTTC.

CDR3 protein: CASSGRGQGANNQPQHF. Here the CDR3 DNA reads TGTGCCAGCAGCGGGAGGGGACAGGGGGCCAATAATCAGCCCCAGCATTTT. The chain recombines TRBV9 with TRBJ1-5; 12 bases match TRBD1. The trim removed 3 bases at V and 4 bases at J, leaving 8 bases unmatched. Germline CDR1 and CDR2: SGDLS and YYNGEE. The CDR3 consists of 17 residues.

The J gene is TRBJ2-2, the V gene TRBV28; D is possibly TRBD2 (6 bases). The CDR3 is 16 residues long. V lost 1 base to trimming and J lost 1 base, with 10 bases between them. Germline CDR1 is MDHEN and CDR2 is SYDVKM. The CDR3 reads CASSLLGGVNTGELFF. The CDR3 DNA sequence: TGTGCCAGCAGTTTATTAGGCGGGGTGAACACCGGGGAGCTGTTTTTT.

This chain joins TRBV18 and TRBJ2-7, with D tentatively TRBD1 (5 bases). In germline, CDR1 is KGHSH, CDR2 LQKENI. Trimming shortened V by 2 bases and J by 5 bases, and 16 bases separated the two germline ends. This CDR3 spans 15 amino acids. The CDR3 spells CASSPTGSPDNEQYF. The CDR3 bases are TGTGCCAGCTCACCAACAGGCAGCCCAGACAACGAGCAGTACTTC.

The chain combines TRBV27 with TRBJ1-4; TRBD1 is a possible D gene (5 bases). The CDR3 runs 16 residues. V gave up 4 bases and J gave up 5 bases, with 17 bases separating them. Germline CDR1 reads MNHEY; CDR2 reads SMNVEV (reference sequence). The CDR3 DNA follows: TGTGCCAGCAGTTCGGGAAGACAGATAACAAATGAAAAACTGTTTTTT. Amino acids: CASSSGRQITNEKLFF.

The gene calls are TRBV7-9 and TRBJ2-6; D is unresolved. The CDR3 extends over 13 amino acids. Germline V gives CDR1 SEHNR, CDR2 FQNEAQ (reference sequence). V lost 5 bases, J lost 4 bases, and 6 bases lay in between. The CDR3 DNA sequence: TGTGCCAGCAGCCCCCTCGGGGCCAACGTCCTGACTTTC. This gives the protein CASSPLGANVLTF.

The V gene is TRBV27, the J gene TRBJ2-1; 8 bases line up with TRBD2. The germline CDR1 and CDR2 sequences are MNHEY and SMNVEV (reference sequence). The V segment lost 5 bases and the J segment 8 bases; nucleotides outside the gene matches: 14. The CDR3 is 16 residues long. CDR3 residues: CASSPERSGSIDEQFF. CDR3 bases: TGTGCCAGCAGTCCGGAGCGGAGCGGGAGTATCGATGAGCAGTTCTTC.

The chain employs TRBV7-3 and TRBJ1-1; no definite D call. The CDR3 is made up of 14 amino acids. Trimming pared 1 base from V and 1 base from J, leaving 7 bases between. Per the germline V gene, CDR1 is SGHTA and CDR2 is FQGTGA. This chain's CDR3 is CASSLNSQNTEAFF. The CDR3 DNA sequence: TGTGCCAGCAGCTTAAACAGCCAGAACACTGAAGCTTTCTTT.